The entry below gives a single T cell receptor (beta chain) sequence along with its context. This sample was taken from a study of monozygotic twins with inflammatory bowel disease. Germline values: CDR1 SGHDT, CDR2 YYEEEE. The CDR3 is 12 amino acids. TCRdb reprocessed the 5' RACE reads; each CDR3 protein has one entry and no DNA is given. The data include around 210,000 distinct CDR3 sequences; the top ten clones carry roughly 8%. This clonotype was obtained from a human donor with ulcerative colitis or Crohn's disease, or a healthy co-twin of an affected twin (not recorded which). The sequenced sample was blood. This chain joins TRBV5-6 and TRBJ1-5; the TCRdb D gene call, TRBD1, has no DNA to confirm it. CDR3 in amino acids: CASSFPGQPQHF.